The rows below give T cell receptor beta chains drawn from one sample of a study of blood T cell repertoires in COVID-19. Sequenced by immunoSEQ multiplex PCR; TCRdb stores in-frame clones only, minus some. The table includes around 320,000 clones, just under 90% detected once. Sequences were obtained from PBMCs or T cells enriched from blood (not recorded which). The origin of the receptors is a woman between 45 and 60 years old who had been exposed to COVID-19. Both conserved end residues are part of each CDR3. The order of the fields is CDR3 protein, CDR3 DNA, clone size, J gene, D gene, V gene. A D gene is named only where the DNA matches it firmly. Not every row has a clone size; where given, it reads once, few, many or a size class.

cdr3_aa: CASRHPGDRTGELFF
cdr3_nt: TGTGCCAGCCGCCACCCGGGAGACCGTACCGGGGAGCTGTTTTTT
clone_size: NA
j_call: TRBJ2-2
d_call: NA
v_call: TRBV5-4

cdr3_aa: CASNRPGYEQYF
cdr3_nt: TGTGCCAGCAACCGACCGGGCTACGAGCAGTACTTC
clone_size: NA
j_call: TRBJ2-7
d_call: NA
v_call: TRBV28

cdr3_aa: CASSWGAGGETQYF
cdr3_nt: TGCGCCAGCAGCTGGGGCGCCGGCGGCGAGACCCAGTACTTC
clone_size: NA
j_call: TRBJ2-5
d_call: NA
v_call: TRBV5-1

cdr3_aa: CASSLGTGTGELFF
cdr3_nt: TGTGCCAGCAGCTTGGGAACAGGCACCGGGGAGCTGTTTTTT
clone_size: once
j_call: TRBJ2-2
d_call: NA
v_call: TRBV7-2

cdr3_aa: CASSRTSGGTYEQFF
cdr3_nt: TGTGCCAGCAGCCGTACTAGCGGGGGGACGTATGAGCAGTTCTTC
clone_size: few
j_call: TRBJ2-1
d_call: TRBD2
v_call: TRBV7-9

cdr3_aa: CASRRDSNYGYTF
cdr3_nt: TGTGCCAGCAGACGGGACAGTAACTATGGCTACACCTTC
clone_size: once
j_call: TRBJ1-2
d_call: TRBD1
v_call: TRBV6-5

cdr3_aa: CASMTQGGRTEAFF
cdr3_nt: TGTGCCAGCATGACGCAGGGTGGACGCACTGAAGCTTTCTTT
clone_size: NA
j_call: TRBJ1-1
d_call: NA
v_call: TRBV6-5

cdr3_aa: CASSLDRTGALEQYF
cdr3_nt: TGTGCCAGCAGCTTGGACCGGACAGGGGCTCTCGAGCAGTACTTC
clone_size: NA
j_call: TRBJ2-7
d_call: TRBD1
v_call: TRBV5-5

cdr3_aa: CASRGGQTLYGYTF
cdr3_nt: TGTGCCAGCAGGGGGGGACAGACGCTCTATGGCTACACCTTC
clone_size: once
j_call: TRBJ1-2
d_call: TRBD1
v_call: TRBV7-9

cdr3_aa: CATSRDTPIGVQNTEAFF
cdr3_nt: TGTGCCACCAGCAGAGATACCCCTATAGGAGTCCAGAACACTGAAGCTTTCTTT
clone_size: NA
j_call: TRBJ1-1
d_call: NA
v_call: TRBV15